This TCR beta chain was recorded in a study of T-cell memory formation after mild COVID-19. Study-level background: Clusters were largely donor specific.

Germline V gene sequence: CDR1 LGHNT, CDR2 FRNRAP. The CDR3 length is 14 residues. The V gene lost 6 bases and the J gene lost 1 base, with 12 bases spanning the gap. TCRdb recomputed calls from the 5' RACE reads with MiXCR, one row per CDR3 protein. This sample has 150,000 to 200,000 distinct CDR3 sequences, with approximately 12% found just once. The sequenced sample was PBMCs or a T cell subset sorted from them (not recorded which). The sequence came from a man younger than 35 who had mild COVID-19 (a few samples of this study predate the infection). Cell type and time point are not known. The genes are TRBV12-5 and TRBJ1-2; a possible D gene is TRBD1 (6 bases). The CDR3 DNA reads as TGTGCTAGTGGGAGAACAGGGCTTAACTATGGCTACACCTTC. This sequence encodes CASGRTGLNYGYTF.